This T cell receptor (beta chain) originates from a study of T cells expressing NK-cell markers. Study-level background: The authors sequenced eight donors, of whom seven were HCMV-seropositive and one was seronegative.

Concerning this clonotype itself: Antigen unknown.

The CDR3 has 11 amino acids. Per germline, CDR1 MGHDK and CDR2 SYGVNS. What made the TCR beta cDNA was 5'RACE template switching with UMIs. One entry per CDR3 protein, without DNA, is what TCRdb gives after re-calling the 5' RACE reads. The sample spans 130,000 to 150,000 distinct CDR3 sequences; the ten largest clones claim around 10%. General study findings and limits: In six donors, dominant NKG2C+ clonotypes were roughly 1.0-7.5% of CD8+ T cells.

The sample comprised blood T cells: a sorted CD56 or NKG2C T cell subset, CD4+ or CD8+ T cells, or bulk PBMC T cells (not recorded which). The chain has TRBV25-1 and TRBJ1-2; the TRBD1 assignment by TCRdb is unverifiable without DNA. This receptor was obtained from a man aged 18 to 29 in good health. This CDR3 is CASSTGSGYTF.